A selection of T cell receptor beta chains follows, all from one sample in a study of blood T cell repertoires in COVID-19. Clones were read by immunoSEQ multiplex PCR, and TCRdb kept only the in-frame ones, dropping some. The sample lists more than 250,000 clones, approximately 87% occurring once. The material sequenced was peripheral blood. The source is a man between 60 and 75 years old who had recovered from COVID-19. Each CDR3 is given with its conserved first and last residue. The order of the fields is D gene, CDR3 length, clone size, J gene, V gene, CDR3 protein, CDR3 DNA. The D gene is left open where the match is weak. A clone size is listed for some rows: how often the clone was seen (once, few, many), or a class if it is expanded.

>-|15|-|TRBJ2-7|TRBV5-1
CASSREGTGSYEQYF
TGCGCCAGCAGCAGGGAGGGGACAGGCTCCTACGAGCAGTACTTC
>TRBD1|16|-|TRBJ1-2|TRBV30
CAWSGTGFEGAGGYTF
TGTGCCTGGAGTGGGACAGGGTTCGAGGGGGCTGGTGGCTACACCTTC
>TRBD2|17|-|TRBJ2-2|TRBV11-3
CASSLDKLAGNTGELFF
TGTGCCAGCAGCTTAGATAAACTAGCGGGGAACACCGGGGAGCTGTTTTTT
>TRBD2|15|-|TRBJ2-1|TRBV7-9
CASSPLAGGPDEQFF
TGTGCCAGCAGCCCTTTAGCGGGAGGGCCGGACGAGCAGTTCTTC
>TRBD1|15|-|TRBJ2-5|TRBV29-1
CSVVYSDRVKETQYF
TGCAGCGTTGTGTACTCGGACAGGGTGAAAGAGACCCAGTACTTC
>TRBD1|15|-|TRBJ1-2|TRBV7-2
CASSFKGQGAAGYTF
TGTGCCAGCAGCTTTAAGGGACAGGGGGCGGCTGGCTACACCTTC
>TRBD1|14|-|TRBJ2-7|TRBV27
CASSTGTGSYEQYF
TGTGCCAGCAGCACCGGGACAGGGTCCTACGAGCAGTACTTC
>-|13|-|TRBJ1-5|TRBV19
CASSIAGNQPQHF
TGTGCCAGTAGTATAGCCGGCAATCAGCCCCAGCATTTT
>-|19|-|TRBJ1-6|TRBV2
CASSGSLRPGSSYNSPLHF
TGTGCCAGCAGTGGGTCCCTCCGTCCGGGGAGCTCCTATAATTCACCCCTCCACTTT
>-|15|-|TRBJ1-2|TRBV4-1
CASSQDRAYPYGYTF
TGCGCCAGCAGCCAAGATCGCGCTTACCCTTATGGCTACACCTTC
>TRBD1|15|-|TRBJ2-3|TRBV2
CASRELQGITDTQYF
TGTGCCAGCAGGGAATTACAGGGGATCACAGATACGCAGTATTTT
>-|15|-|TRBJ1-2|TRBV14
CASSQDLGGLSGYTF
TGTGCCAGCAGCCAAGATCTAGGGGGTCTATCTGGCTACACCTTC
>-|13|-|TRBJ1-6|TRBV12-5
CASAQERNSPLHF
TGTGCTAGTGCCCAGGAACGCAATTCACCCCTCCACTTT
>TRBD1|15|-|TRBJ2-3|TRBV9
CASSVEGGGTDTQYF
TGTGCCAGCAGCGTAGAAGGGGGCGGCACAGATACGCAGTATTTT
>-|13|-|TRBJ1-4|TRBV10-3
CAIRAGAVEKLFF
TGTGCCATCCGGGCAGGGGCAGTTGAAAAACTGTTTTTT
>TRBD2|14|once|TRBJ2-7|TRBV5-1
CASSGGLAVYEQYF
TGCGCCAGCAGCGGGGGACTAGCGGTGTACGAGCAGTACTTC
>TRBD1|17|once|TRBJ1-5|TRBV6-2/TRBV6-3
CASSTGTGGQFNQPQHF
TGTGCCAGCAGCACCGGGACAGGGGGTCAATTCAATCAGCCCCAGCATTTT
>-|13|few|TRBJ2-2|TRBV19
CASSNPQGGGLFF
TGTGCCAGTAGTAATCCCCAGGGTGGCGGGCTGTTTTTT
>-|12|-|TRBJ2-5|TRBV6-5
CASRRTVETQYF
TGTGCCAGCAGAAGGACTGTGGAGACCCAGTACTTC
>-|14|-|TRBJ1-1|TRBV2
CASGGRGLNTEAFF
TGTGCCAGCGGCGGGAGGGGACTGAACACTGAAGCTTTCTTT
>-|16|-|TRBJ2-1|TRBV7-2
CASSPFGAEPYNEQFF
TGTGCCAGCAGCCCCTTCGGAGCGGAGCCCTACAATGAGCAGTTCTTC
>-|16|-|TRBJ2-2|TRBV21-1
CASSEGQGPPGGELFF
TGTGCCAGCAGCGAGGGACAGGGGCCTCCGGGCGGGGAGCTGTTTTTT
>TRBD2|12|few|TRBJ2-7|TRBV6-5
CVTRLAATEQYF
TGTGTCACTCGCCTAGCGGCAACTGAGCAGTACTTC
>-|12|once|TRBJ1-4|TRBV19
CASSTQGEKLFF
TGTGCCAGTAGTACCCAGGGGGAAAAACTGTTTTTT
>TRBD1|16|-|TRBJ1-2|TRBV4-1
CASSLHRGQINYGYTF
TGCGCCAGCAGCCTTCACAGGGGGCAGATTAACTATGGCTACACCTTC
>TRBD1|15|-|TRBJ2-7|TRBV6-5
CASHYGTGYSYEQYF
TGTGCCAGCCATTACGGGACAGGATATTCCTACGAGCAGTACTTC
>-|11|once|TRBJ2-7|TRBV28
CASSLRGEQYF
TGTGCCAGCAGTTTAAGGGGGGAGCAGTACTTC
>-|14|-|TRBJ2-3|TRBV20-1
CSASSGGGTDTQYF
TGCAGTGCTAGTAGTGGCGGGGGCACAGATACGCAGTATTTT
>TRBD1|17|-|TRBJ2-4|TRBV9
CASSVDDPQGVLNIQYF
TGTGCCAGCAGCGTAGACGACCCACAGGGGGTCTTAAACATTCAGTACTTC
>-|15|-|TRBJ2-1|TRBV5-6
CASSLDFQAIDEQFF
TGTGCCAGCAGCTTGGATTTCCAGGCTATCGATGAGCAGTTCTTC
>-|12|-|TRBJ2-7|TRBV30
CAWGGQHSEQYF
TGTGCCTGGGGCGGACAGCATAGCGAGCAGTACTTC
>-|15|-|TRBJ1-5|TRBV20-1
CSASPAGIAYQPQHF
TGCAGTGCTAGTCCGGCGGGAATAGCCTATCAGCCCCAGCATTTT
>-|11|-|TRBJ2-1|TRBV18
CASSPGAEQFF
TGTGCCAGCTCACCAGGAGCTGAGCAGTTCTTC
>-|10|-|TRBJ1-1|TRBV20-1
CSARRGEAFF
TGCAGTGCTAGAAGAGGCGAAGCTTTCTTT
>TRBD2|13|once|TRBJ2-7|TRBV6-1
CASSEGLAGALYF
TGTGCCAGCAGTGAAGGACTAGCGGGGGCCTTATACTTC
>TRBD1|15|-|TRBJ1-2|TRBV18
CASSPPLQGAGGYTF
TGTGCCAGCTCACCACCATTACAGGGGGCCGGTGGCTACACCTTC
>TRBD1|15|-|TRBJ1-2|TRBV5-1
CASSLLGQANYGYTF
TGCGCCAGCAGCTTGTTAGGACAGGCTAACTATGGCTACACCTTC
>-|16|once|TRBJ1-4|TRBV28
CASSFLIRVENEKLFF
TGTGCCAGCAGTTTTTTGATTCGAGTCGAGAACGAAAAACTGTTTTTT
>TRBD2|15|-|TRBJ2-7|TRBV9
CASSVSSGRSDEQYF
TGTGCCAGCAGCGTCTCGAGCGGGAGGTCCGACGAGCAGTACTTC
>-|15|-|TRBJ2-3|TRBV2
CASIATGLGTDTQYF
TGTGCCAGCATCGCTACAGGGTTGGGCACAGATACGCAGTATTTT
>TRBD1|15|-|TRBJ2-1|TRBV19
CASSIDRGQVNEQFF
TGTGCCAGTAGTATAGATAGGGGGCAGGTGAATGAGCAGTTCTTC
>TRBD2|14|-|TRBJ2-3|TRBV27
CASGGVPERDTQYF
TGTGCCAGCGGGGGGGTCCCAGAACGAGATACGCAGTATTTT
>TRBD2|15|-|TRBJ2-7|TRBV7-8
CASSLASGRDYEQYF
TGTGCCAGCAGCCTAGCTAGCGGGAGGGATTACGAGCAGTACTTC
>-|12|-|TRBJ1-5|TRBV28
CASSLENQPQHF
TGTGCCAGCAGTTTAGAGAATCAGCCCCAGCATTTT
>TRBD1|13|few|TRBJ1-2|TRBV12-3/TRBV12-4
CASSGQGYYGYTF
TGTGCCAGCAGCGGACAGGGATACTATGGCTACACCTTC
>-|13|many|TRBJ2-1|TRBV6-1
CASSDKINRPRFF
TGTGCCAGCAGTGACAAGATTAACCGCCCGAGGTTCTTC